The entry below gives a single T cell receptor (beta chain) sequence along with its context. V was clipped by 2 bases and J by 4 bases, with 12 bases between them. CDR1 is SGDLS, CDR2 YYNGEE, per germline. This CDR3 comprises 14 residues. The data were taken from a study of OX40 agonist ivuxolimab in advanced cancers. Using immunoSEQ multiplex PCR, the repertoire was profiled, and TCRdb retains in-frame clones only, with some absent. The sample has 45,000 to 65,000 clones, around 91% seen once. This TCR derives from an adult with an advanced solid tumor such as melanoma, head and neck, liver or kidney cancer. The chain recombines TRBV9 with TRBJ1-1, with D unresolved. The input for sequencing was CD4+ or CD8+ T cells sorted from blood, taken in a trial of the OX40 agonist ivuxolimab. Here the CDR3 DNA reads TGTGCCAGCAGCGTTTCCCAGCACAGCACTGAAGCTTTCTTT. This sequence encodes CASSVSQHSTEAFF.